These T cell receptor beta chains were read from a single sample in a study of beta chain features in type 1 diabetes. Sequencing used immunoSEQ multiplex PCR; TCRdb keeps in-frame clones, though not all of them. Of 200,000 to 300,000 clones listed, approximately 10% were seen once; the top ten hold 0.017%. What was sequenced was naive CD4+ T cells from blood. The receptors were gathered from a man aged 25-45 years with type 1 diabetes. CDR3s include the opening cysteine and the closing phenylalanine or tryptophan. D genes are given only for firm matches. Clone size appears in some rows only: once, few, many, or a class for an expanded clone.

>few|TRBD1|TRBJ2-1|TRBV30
TGTGCCTGGAGTCCCGGGACAGGCAATGAGCAGTTCTTC
CAWSPGTGNEQFF
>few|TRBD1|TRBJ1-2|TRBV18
TGTGCCAGCTCATCCCAGGGGGATGGCTACACCTTC
CASSSQGDGYTF
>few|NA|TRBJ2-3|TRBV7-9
TGTGCCAGCAGCCCTAGGCGGGGTGATAGCACAGATACGCAGTATTTT
CASSPRRGDSTDTQYF
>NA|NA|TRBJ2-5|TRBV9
TGTGCCAGCAGCGTATCACCCTCTAGGTACCAAGAGACCCAGTACTTC
CASSVSPSRYQETQYF
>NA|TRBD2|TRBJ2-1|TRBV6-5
TGTGCCAGCAGCACTGGAGCGGGGGTGTACAATGAGCAGTTCTTC
CASSTGAGVYNEQFF
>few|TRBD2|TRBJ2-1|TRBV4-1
TGCGCCAGCAACCCGGGACTAGCGGGTCAGGAGCAGTTCTTC
CASNPGLAGQEQFF
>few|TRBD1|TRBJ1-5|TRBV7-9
TGTGCCAGCAGCTGGACAGGGGTTCAGCCCCAGCATTTT
CASSWTGVQPQHF
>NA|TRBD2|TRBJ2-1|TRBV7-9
TGTGCCAGCAGCGGGGGACTAGCGGGGGGGCTCGATGAGCAGTTCTTC
CASSGGLAGGLDEQFF
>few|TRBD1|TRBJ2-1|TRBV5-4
TGTGCCAGCAGCTCGGGACAGAATTACAATGAGCAGTTCTTC
CASSSGQNYNEQFF
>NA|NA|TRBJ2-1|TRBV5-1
TGCGCCAGCAGCATACAGGGCAATGAGCAGTTCTTC
CASSIQGNEQFF
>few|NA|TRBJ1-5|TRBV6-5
TGTGCCAGCAGTTACTCAGAGAGGCAGCCCCAGCATTTT
CASSYSERQPQHF
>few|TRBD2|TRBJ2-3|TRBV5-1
TGCGCCAGCAGCTTGGATGCCAGGGAGGGAGATACGCAGTATTTT
CASSLDAREGDTQYF
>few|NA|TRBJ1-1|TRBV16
TGTGCCAGCAGCCAAACGTTCTGGCTTGAAGCTTTCTTT
CASSQTFWLEAFF
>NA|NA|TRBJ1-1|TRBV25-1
TGTGCCAGCAGGGACCCAGGACTGGGGGAAGCTTTCTTT
CASRDPGLGEAFF
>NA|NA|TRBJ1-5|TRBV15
TGTGCCACCAGCAGAGAGGCAGGGGTAGGACAGCCCCAGCATTTT
CATSREAGVGQPQHF
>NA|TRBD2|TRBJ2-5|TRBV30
TGTGCCTGGAGTGTAGGCCAAGGACTAGACCAAGATACCCAGTACTTC
CAWSVGQGLDQDTQYF
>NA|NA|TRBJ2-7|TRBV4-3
TGCGCCAGCAGCCAGGTGCGGAGTAGCGAGCAGTACTTC
CASSQVRSSEQYF
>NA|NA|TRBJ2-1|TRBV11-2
TGTGCCAGCAGCTTACTGCTATCCTACAATGAGCAGTTCTTC
CASSLLLSYNEQFF
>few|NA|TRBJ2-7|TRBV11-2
TGTGCCAGCAGCCGAGGGGGGGCGCGGAACGAGCAGTACTTC
CASSRGGARNEQYF
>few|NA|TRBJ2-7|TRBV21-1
TGTGCCAGGCGTTCCGGGACAGGATACCACGAGCAGTACTTC
CARRSGTGYHEQYF
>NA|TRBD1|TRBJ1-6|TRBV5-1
TGCGCCAGCAGCCAGGGACAGACCAATTCACCCCTCCACTTT
CASSQGQTNSPLHF
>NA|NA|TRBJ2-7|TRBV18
TGTGCCAGCTCGCCAGGGGCGGCTCTCTCCTACGAGCAGTACTTC
CASSPGAALSYEQYF
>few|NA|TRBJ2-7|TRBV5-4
TGTGCCAGCACCGCCGGGGTGGGCTACGAGCAGTACTTC
CASTAGVGYEQYF
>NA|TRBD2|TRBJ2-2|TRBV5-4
TGTGCCAGCAGGGGACTAGCGAACACCGGGGAGCTGTTTTTT
CASRGLANTGELFF
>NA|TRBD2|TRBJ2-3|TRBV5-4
TGTGCCAGCAGCTCGGGGGGGAGGGCGACAGATACGCAGTATTTT
CASSSGGRATDTQYF
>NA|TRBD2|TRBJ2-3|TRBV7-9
TGTGCCAGCAGCTTAGGCGGGGGGCCGTCAGATACGCAGTATTTT
CASSLGGGPSDTQYF